A selection of T cell receptor beta chains follows, all from one sample in a study of PD-1 blockade in mismatch repair-deficient tumors. Sequencing used immunoSEQ multiplex PCR; TCRdb keeps in-frame clones, though not all of them. The table shows under 150,000 clones, with approximately 86% occurring only once. The sequencing used peripheral blood, collected 44 weeks after starting pembrolizumab. The receptors shown here come from an adult with mismatch repair-deficient cancer. Both conserved end residues are part of each CDR3. The D gene is left open where the match is weak. Clone sizes are given selectively: once, few, many, or a class where the clone is expanded.

CDR3aa | CDR3nt | abundance | d_gene | j_gene | v_gene
CASSLIRTGMGPYEQYF | TGTGCCAGCAGTTTGATCAGGACAGGTATGGGCCCCTACGAGCAGTACTTC | - | TRBD1 | TRBJ2-7 | TRBV28
CASSSQLASGMTDTQYF | TGTGCCAGTAGTAGCCAATTGGCTAGCGGGATGACAGATACGCAGTATTTT | - | TRBD2 | TRBJ2-3 | TRBV19
CASSPVEGGELLEQYF | TGTGCCAGCTCACCAGTCGAGGGAGGGGAGCTCCTCGAGCAGTACTTC | - | TRBD2 | TRBJ2-7 | TRBV18
CASSLSRGTEAFF | TGTGCCAGCAGCTTAAGCAGGGGAACTGAAGCTTTCTTT | - | - | TRBJ1-1 | TRBV7-9
CASSLSGGRTYYNEQFF | TGTGCCAGCAGCTTGTCGGGAGGGCGAACCTACTACAATGAGCAGTTCTTC | - | TRBD2 | TRBJ2-1 | TRBV5-6
CASSLAREPEAFF | TGTGCCAGCAGCTTAGCCAGGGAGCCTGAAGCTTTCTTT | - | - | TRBJ1-1 | TRBV7-9
CASSLGPEQYF | TGTGCCAGCAGCTTAGGCCCCGAGCAGTACTTC | - | - | TRBJ2-7 | TRBV13
CASSFIAGYGTGELFF | TGTGCCAGCAGTTTCATTGCGGGGTATGGCACCGGGGAGCTGTTTTTT | - | - | TRBJ2-2 | TRBV6-5
CASSQDSAGRSYNEQFF | TGCGCCAGCAGCCAAGATTCGGCGGGACGATCCTACAATGAGCAGTTCTTC | once | - | TRBJ2-1 | TRBV4-1
CASSQRRGLDEQFF | TGTGCCAGCAGCCAGAGGAGAGGGCTCGATGAGCAGTTCTTC | - | - | TRBJ2-1 | TRBV7-9
CASTLGDVTQYF | TGTGCCAGCACCCTCGGGGACGTCACGCAGTATTTT | - | - | TRBJ2-3 | TRBV7-9
CASSLRGSFPYEQYF | TGTGCCAGCAGCTTGAGGGGTTCTTTTCCCTACGAGCAGTACTTC | - | - | TRBJ2-7 | TRBV5-5
CASSTQRSSPGELFF | TGTGCCAGCAGTACCCAAAGGTCCTCTCCCGGGGAGCTGTTTTTT | - | - | TRBJ2-2 | TRBV28
CSVSLPRHKPLADTQYF | TGCAGCGTTTCCCTCCCACGTCACAAGCCCCTCGCAGATACGCAGTATTTT | once | - | TRBJ2-3 | TRBV29-1
CASRVTSVNNEQFF | TGTGCCAGCAGAGTGACTAGCGTCAACAATGAGCAGTTCTTC | medium-sized | TRBD2 | TRBJ2-1 | TRBV27
CASSQELAGGPDTQYF | TGCGCCAGCAGCCAAGAACTAGCGGGAGGGCCAGATACGCAGTATTTT | few | TRBD2 | TRBJ2-3 | TRBV4-3
CASRHMNTEAFF | TGTGCCAGCAGACACATGAACACTGAAGCTTTCTTT | - | - | TRBJ1-1 | TRBV6-5
CASSFVSSPGARETQYF | TGTGCCAGCAGCTTTGTTTCTAGTCCAGGGGCGCGAGAGACCCAGTACTTC | - | - | TRBJ2-5 | TRBV11-2
CASSSWGISDEQYF | TGTGCCAGCAGCTCCTGGGGTATATCGGACGAGCAGTACTTC | few | - | TRBJ2-7 | TRBV11-2
CASSQDLGRTEAFF | TGCGCCAGCAGCCAAGACCTGGGGCGCACTGAAGCTTTCTTT | - | - | TRBJ1-1 | TRBV4-1
CASSLNLAGTPYNEQFF | TGTGCCAGCAGTTTAAATCTTGCGGGAACCCCCTACAATGAGCAGTTCTTC | - | - | TRBJ2-1 | TRBV28
CASSYGGVNYEQYF | TGTGCCAGCAGTTACGGGGGGGTAAACTACGAGCAGTACTTC | - | TRBD2 | TRBJ2-7 | TRBV6-6
CASSFLGLTSSYEQYF | TGTGCCAGCAGCTTTCTGGGACTAACATCTTCCTACGAGCAGTACTTC | - | TRBD2 | TRBJ2-7 | TRBV5-5
CASSLGGGNAYEQYF | TGTGCCAGCAGCTTGGGTGGCGGGAATGCTTACGAGCAGTACTTC | - | - | TRBJ2-7 | TRBV5-4
CASSSPGLAGDYEQYF | TGTGCCAGCAGCTCCCCGGGACTAGCGGGGGACTACGAGCAGTACTTC | - | TRBD2 | TRBJ2-7 | TRBV13
CASSEQGVAGYTF | TGTGCCAGCAGTGAACAGGGGGTAGCGGGCTACACCTTC | - | TRBD1 | TRBJ1-2 | TRBV6-1
CASRETQTSYNEQFF | TGCGCCAGCAGGGAGACACAGACCTCCTACAATGAGCAGTTCTTC | once | - | TRBJ2-1 | TRBV10-2
CATGTSGRYYNEQFF | TGTGCCACCGGGACTAGCGGGAGGTACTACAATGAGCAGTTCTTC | - | TRBD2 | TRBJ2-1 | TRBV19
CASSGRGAFSYEQYF | TGTGCCAGCAGTGGCAGGGGGGCCTTCTCCTACGAGCAGTACTTC | - | - | TRBJ2-7 | TRBV28
CASSIGGGDEKLFF | TGTGCCAGTAGTATCGGTGGGGGAGACGAAAAACTGTTTTTT | - | - | TRBJ1-4 | TRBV19
CASSTSSYEQYF | TGTGCCAGCAGCACTAGCTCCTACGAGCAGTACTTC | - | - | TRBJ2-7 | TRBV5-6
CASSPGPYEQYF | TGTGCCAGCAGTCCCGGCCCCTACGAGCAGTACTTC | - | - | TRBJ2-7 | TRBV6-6
CASSATINYEQYF | TGCGCCAGCAGCGCGACCATCAACTACGAGCAGTACTTC | - | - | TRBJ2-7 | TRBV4-3
CASSFGGRAVDTQYF | TGTGCCAGCAGCTTCGGCGGGAGGGCAGTAGATACGCAGTATTTT | - | TRBD2 | TRBJ2-3 | TRBV7-8
CASRPDRGTEQFF | TGTGCCAGCAGACCGGACAGAGGGACCGAGCAGTTCTTC | - | - | TRBJ2-1 | TRBV11-2
CASSEDSENTEAFF | TGTGCCAGCAGTGAGGACAGTGAGAACACTGAAGCTTTCTTT | - | - | TRBJ1-1 | TRBV6-4
CASSPGPAGYEQYF | TGTGCCAGCAGTCCCGGTCCCGCCGGTTACGAGCAGTACTTC | - | - | TRBJ2-7 | TRBV6-6
CASSLDRDVTEAFF | TGCGCCAGCAGCCTGGACAGGGATGTCACTGAAGCTTTCTTT | - | TRBD1 | TRBJ1-1 | TRBV4-1
CARSTLAGSPYEQYF | TGTGCCAGAAGCACTCTAGCGGGATCTCCCTACGAGCAGTACTTC | - | TRBD2 | TRBJ2-7 | TRBV5-3
CASTQGTNYGYTF | TGTGCCAGCACCCAGGGAACTAACTATGGCTACACCTTC | few | - | TRBJ1-2 | TRBV2